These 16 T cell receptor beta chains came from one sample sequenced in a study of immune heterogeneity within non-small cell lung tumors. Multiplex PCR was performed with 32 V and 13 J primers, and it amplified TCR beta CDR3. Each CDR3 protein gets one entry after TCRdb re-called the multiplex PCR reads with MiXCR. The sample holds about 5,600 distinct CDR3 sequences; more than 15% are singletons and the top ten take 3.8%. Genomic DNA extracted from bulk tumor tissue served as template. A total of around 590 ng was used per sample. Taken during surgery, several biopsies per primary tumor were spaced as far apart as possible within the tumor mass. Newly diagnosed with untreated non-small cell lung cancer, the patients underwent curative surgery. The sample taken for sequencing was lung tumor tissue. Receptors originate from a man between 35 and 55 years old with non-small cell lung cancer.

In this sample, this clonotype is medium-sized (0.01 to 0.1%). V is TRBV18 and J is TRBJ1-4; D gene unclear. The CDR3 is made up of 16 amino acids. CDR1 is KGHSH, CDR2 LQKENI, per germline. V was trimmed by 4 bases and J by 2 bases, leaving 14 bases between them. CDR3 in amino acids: CASSLQQRTTNEKLFF. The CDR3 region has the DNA TGTGCCAGCTCACTTCAACAACGGACTACTAATGAAAAACTGTTTTTT.

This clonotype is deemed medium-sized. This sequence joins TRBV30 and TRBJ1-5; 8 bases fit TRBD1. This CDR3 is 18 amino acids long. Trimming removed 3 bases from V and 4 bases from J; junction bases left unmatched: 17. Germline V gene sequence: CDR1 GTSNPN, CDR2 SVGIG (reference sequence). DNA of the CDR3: TGTGCCTGGAGCCCCATCCTGCCCGGGACAGGAGGAAATCAGCCCCAGCATTTT. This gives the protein CAWSPILPGTGGNQPQHF.

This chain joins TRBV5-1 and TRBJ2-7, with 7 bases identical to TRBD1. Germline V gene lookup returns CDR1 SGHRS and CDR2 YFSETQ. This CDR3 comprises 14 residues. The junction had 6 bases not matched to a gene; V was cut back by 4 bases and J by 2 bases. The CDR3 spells CASSPRQGPYEQYF. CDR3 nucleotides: TGCGCCAGCAGCCCAAGACAGGGCCCCTACGAGCAGTACTTC.

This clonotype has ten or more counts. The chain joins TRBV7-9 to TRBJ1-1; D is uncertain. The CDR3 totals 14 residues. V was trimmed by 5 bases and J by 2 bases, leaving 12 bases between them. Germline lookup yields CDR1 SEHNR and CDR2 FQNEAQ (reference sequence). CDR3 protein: CASSSKTENTEAFF. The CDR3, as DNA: TGTGCCAGCAGCAGTAAAACAGAAAACACTGAAGCTTTCTTT.

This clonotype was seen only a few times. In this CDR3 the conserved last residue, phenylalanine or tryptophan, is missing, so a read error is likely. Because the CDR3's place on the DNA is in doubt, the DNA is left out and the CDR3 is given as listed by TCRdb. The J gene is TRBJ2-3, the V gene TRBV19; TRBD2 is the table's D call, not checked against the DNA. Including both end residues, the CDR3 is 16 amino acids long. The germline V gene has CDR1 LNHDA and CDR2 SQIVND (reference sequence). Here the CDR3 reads CASSMSSGTYEQYFGP.

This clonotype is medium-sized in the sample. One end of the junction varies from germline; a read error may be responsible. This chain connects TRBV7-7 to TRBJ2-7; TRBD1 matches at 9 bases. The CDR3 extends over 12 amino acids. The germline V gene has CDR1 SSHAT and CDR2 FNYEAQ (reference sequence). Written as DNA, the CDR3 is TGTGCTAGCAGCCCCGGGACAGGGGAGCAGTACTTC. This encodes CASSPGTGEQYF.

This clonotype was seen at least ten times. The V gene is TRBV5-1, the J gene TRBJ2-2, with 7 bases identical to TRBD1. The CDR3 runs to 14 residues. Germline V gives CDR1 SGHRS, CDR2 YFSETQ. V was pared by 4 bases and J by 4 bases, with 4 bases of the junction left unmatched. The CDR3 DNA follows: TGCGCCAGCAGCCGACAGGGTGGCACCGGGGAGCTGTTTTTT. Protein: CASSRQGGTGELFF. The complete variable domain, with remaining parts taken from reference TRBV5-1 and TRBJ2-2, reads KAGVTQTPRYLIKTRGQQVTLSCSPISGHRSVSWYQQTPGQGLQFLFEYFSETQRNKGNFPGRFSGRQFSNSRSEMNVSTLELGDSALYLCASSRQGGTGELFFGEGSRLTVL.

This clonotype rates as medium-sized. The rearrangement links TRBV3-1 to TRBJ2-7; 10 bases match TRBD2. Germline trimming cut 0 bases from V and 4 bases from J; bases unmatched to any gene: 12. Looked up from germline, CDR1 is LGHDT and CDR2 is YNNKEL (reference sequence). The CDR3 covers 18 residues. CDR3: CASSQEEGPSGSVYEQYF. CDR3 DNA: TGTGCCAGCAGCCAAGAGGAGGGGCCTAGCGGGAGTGTTTACGAGCAGTACTTC.

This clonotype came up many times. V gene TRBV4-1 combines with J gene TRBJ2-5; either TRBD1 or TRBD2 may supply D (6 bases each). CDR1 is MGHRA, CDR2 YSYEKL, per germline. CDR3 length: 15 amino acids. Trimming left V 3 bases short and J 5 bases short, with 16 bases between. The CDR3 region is CASSQSRGGLETQYF. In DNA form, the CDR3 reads TGCGCCAGCAGCCAGAGCCGTGGGGGGCTTGAGACCCAGTACTTC.

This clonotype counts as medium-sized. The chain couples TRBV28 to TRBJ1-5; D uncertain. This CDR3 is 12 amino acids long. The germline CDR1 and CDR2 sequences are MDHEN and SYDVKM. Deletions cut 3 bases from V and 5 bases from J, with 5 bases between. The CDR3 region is CASSFRDQPQHF. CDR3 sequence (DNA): TGTGCCAGCAGTTTTCGGGATCAGCCCCAGCATTTT.

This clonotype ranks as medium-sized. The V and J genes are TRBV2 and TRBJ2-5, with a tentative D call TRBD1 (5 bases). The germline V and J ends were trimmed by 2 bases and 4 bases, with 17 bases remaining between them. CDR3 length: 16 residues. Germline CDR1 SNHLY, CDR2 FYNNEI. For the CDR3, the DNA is TGTGCCAGCAGTGAAAGGCTCGACAGCCGACGAGAGACCCAGTACTTC. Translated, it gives CASSERLDSRRETQYF.

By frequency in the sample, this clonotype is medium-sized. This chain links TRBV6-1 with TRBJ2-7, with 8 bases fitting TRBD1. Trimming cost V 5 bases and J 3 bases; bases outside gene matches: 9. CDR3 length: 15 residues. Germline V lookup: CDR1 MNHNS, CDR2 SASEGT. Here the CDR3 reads CASSYGAGGFYEQYF. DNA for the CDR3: TGTGCCAGCAGTTACGGCGCAGGGGGCTTCTACGAGCAGTACTTC.

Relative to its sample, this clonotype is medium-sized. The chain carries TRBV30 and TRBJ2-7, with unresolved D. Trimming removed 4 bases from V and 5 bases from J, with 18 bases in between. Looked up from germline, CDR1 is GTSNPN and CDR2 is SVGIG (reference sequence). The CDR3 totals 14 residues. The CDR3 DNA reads TGTGCCTGGACTGCCCCCTGGCGCCTGAACGAGCAGTACTTC. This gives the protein CAWTAPWRLNEQYF.

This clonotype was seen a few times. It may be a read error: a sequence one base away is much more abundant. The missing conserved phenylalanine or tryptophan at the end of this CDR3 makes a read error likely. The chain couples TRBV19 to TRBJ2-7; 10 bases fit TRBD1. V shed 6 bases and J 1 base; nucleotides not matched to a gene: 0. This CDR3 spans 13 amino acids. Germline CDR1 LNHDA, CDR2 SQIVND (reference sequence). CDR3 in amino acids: CASRGQGSYEQYL. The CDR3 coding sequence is TGTGCCAGTAGGGGACAGGGGTCCTACGAGCAGTACCTC.

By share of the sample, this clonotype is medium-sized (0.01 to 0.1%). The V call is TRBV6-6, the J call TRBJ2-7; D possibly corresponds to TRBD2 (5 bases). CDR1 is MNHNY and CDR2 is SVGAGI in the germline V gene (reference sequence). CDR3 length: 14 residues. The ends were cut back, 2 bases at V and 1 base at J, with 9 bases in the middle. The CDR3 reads CASSYRPGSYEQYF. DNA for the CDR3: TGTGCCAGCAGTTACCGTCCGGGATCCTACGAGCAGTACTTC.

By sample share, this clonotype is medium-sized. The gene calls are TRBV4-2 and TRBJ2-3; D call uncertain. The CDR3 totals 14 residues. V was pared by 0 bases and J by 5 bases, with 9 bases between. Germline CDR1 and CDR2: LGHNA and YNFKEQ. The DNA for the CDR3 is TGTGCCAGCAGCCAAGACGCCATGGGAGATACGCAGTATTTT. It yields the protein CASSQDAMGDTQYF.